These T cell receptor beta chains were read from a single sample in a study of blood T cells in healthy people across ages. MiXCR, applied by TCRdb to the 5' RACE reads, yields one record per CDR3 protein. This table has about 590,000 distinct CDR3 sequences, approximately 30% appearing once. Sequencing was performed on blood. These receptors all come from a woman of 80 years or more in good health. Each CDR3 is given without its conserved first and last residue. Fields, in order: V gene, clone size, CDR3 protein. Clone size is given for some rows only: seen once, a few or many times, or a class if the clone is expanded.

TRBV20-1 | once | SAEAPGGAQETQY
TRBV20-1 | many | SARGQTAGYT
TRBV12-3/TRBV12-4 | - | ASSPTRAGGELF
TRBV20-1 | - | SAQGGGRTGELF
TRBV6-5 | many | ATGPTTRYEQY
TRBV30 | many | AWSVHGTNYGYT
TRBV20-1 | many | SAETSGGELETQY
TRBV20-1 | - | SASQRGGYT
TRBV5-1 | many | ASRPVRAGSDEQF
TRBV18 | - | ASSKLRTGTDRPGSYNEQY
TRBV20-1 | - | SAPDTGPNEQF